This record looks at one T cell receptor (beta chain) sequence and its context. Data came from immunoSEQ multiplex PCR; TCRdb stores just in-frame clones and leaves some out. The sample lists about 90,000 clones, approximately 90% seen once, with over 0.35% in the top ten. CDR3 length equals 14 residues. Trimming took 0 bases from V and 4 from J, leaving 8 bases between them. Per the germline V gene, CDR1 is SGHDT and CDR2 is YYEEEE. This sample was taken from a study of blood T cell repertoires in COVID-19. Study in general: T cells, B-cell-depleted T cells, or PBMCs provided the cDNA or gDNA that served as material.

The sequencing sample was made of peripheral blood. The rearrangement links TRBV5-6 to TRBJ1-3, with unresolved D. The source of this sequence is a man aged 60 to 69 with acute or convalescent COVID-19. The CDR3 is CASSLVSGGNTIYF. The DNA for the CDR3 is TGTGCCAGCAGCTTGGTTTCGGGAGGAAACACCATATATTTT.